The 16 T cell receptor beta chains listed next were all sequenced from one sample in a study of cytomegalovirus exposure and HLA in healthy donors. PCR involved 60 Vbeta and 13 Jbeta primers. Assay: immunoSEQ multiplex PCR; the TCRdb copy retains only in-frame clones and omits some. The repertoire has over 75,000 clones, just over 65% of them found once; the top ten carry 2.1%. Material for sequencing was PBMCs. The source is a man younger than 45 in good health and CMV-seronegative.

This clone was detected only once. The V and J genes are TRBV25-1 and TRBJ2-1, with unresolved D. V lost 2 bases and J 8 bases, leaving 16 bases between the germline ends. The length of the CDR3 is 15 residues. Germline lookup yields CDR1 MGHDK and CDR2 SYGVNS. This chain's CDR3 is CASSETAGRPHEQFF. The CDR3 coding sequence is TGTGCCAGCAGTGAAACGGCAGGTCGCCCCCATGAGCAGTTCTTC.

The chain recombines TRBV5-8 with TRBJ1-1; tentatively, D is TRBD1 (5 bases). The germline V gene has CDR1 SGHTS and CDR2 YDEGEE. Trimming shortened V by 1 base and J by 4 bases, and 17 bases separated the two germline ends. The CDR3 sequence is 16 residues long. The CDR3 bases are TGTGCCAGCAGCTTGAGCAGGGCTTATTCATCCACTGAAGCTTTCTTT. Translated, it gives CASSLSRAYSSTEAFF.

This sequence joins TRBV2 and TRBJ1-1; D gene uncertain. This CDR3 has 14 amino acids. V was cut by 7 bases and J by 0 bases, with 12 bases left in between. Germline V CDR1 and CDR2: SNHLY, FYNNEI. The CDR3 spells CASTPGLMNTEAFF. In nucleotides, the CDR3 is TGTGCCAGCACGCCCGGACTGATGAACACTGAAGCTTTCTTT.

V is TRBV5-1 and J is TRBJ1-1, with D hard to call. This CDR3 has 12 residues. Germline CDR1 reads SGHRS; CDR2 reads YFSETQ. The V gene lost 5 bases and the J gene lost 8 bases, with 13 bases spanning the gap. The CDR3 sequence is CASRQNAWEAFF. The CDR3 coding sequence is TGCGCCAGCAGACAGAACGCCTGGGAAGCTTTCTTT.

The rearrangement links TRBV7-3 to TRBJ1-1; D perhaps matches TRBD1 (6 bases). V was shortened by 5 bases and J by 1 base, with 8 bases between the two germline ends. Germline CDR1 and CDR2: SGHTA and FQGTGA. This CDR3 has 13 amino acids. The CDR3 nucleotides read TGTGCCAGCAGCACACAGGGGAACACTGAAGCTTTCTTT. This encodes CASSTQGNTEAFF.

This clone was seen a handful of times. The chain has TRBV30 and TRBJ2-2, with D tentatively TRBD2 (7 bases). The CDR3 is 18 residues long. Germline CDR1 GTSNPN, CDR2 SVGIG (reference sequence). Trimming shortened V by 0 bases and J by 5 bases, and 22 bases separated the two germline ends. The CDR3 nucleotides read TGTGCCTGGAGTGTACAAGGGTCGGGGGGCCGGCGGACCGGGGAGCTGTTTTTT. This sequence encodes CAWSVQGSGGRRTGELFF.

The CDR3: CASSTSRQFYGYTF. The CDR3 DNA reads as TGTGCCAGTAGTACCTCCAGACAGTTCTATGGCTACACCTTC. The genes are TRBV19 and TRBJ1-2, with D perhaps TRBD1 (5 bases). The CDR3 has 14 residues. Trimming removed 4 bases at V and 4 bases at J, with 13 bases between. Germline-derived CDR1 and CDR2 are LNHDA and SQIVND (reference sequence). Based on the CDR3 plus reference TRBV19 and TRBJ1-2, the full variable domain is DGGITQSPKYLFRKEGQNVTLSCEQNLNHDAMYWYRQDPGQGLRLIYYSQIVNDFQKGDIAEGYSVSREKKESFPLTVTSAQKNPTAFYLCASSTSRQFYGYTFGSGTRLTVV.

This clone was seen a few times. The V and J genes are TRBV11-2 and TRBJ2-7; D gene unclear. This CDR3 contains 13 residues. Trimming stripped 2 bases from V and 0 bases from J, with 5 bases between. Germline lookup yields CDR1 SGHAT and CDR2 FQNNGV. This CDR3 is CASSLTYSYEQYF. The CDR3 DNA reads TGTGCCAGCAGCTTAACCTACTCCTACGAGCAGTACTTC.

The chain employs TRBV6-5 and TRBJ2-5; 9 bases are shared with TRBD1. The germline V gene encodes CDR1 MNHEY and CDR2 SVGAGI. Unmatched junction bases numbered 15, after V lost 6 bases and J lost 10 bases. The CDR3 is 15 amino acids. CDR3 residues: CASSYRDRGEYNQYF. The CDR3 coding sequence is TGTGCCAGCAGCTACCGTGACAGGGGGGAATATAACCAGTACTTC.

This clone was detected a few times. This chain joins TRBV11-3 and TRBJ2-7; D unclear. This CDR3 contains 13 residues. The germline V gene encodes CDR1 SGHNT and CDR2 YENEEA. Trimming stripped 3 bases from V and 4 bases from J, with 10 bases between. CDR3 loop: CASSFGSGYEQYF. The CDR3 DNA is TGTGCCAGCAGCTTTGGTTCAGGATACGAGCAGTACTTC.

V usage is TRBV27 and J usage is TRBJ1-1, with D possibly TRBD1 on 5 matching bases. Germline assignment: CDR1 MNHEY and CDR2 SMNVEV (reference sequence). V was shortened by 1 base and J by 2 bases, with 14 bases between the two germline ends. The CDR3 length is 16 residues. The CDR3 loop reads CASSLWPPQGNTEAFF. The DNA for the CDR3 is TGTGCCAGCAGTTTATGGCCTCCGCAGGGTAACACTGAAGCTTTCTTT.

The genes are TRBV7-9 and TRBJ1-3, with 7 bases matching TRBD1. The junction had 9 bases not matched to a gene; V was cut back by 5 bases and J by 2 bases. Per the germline V gene, CDR1 is SEHNR and CDR2 is FQNEAQ (reference sequence). The CDR3 spans 16 residues. The CDR3 reads CASSPRQGNTGNTIYF. The CDR3 bases are TGTGCCAGCAGCCCCCGACAGGGAAATACTGGAAACACCATATATTTT.

CDR3 coding DNA: TGTGCCAGCAGTCCCTTCGACAGGCTGGACACTGAAGCTTTCTTT. Its protein is CASSPFDRLDTEAFF. The V and J genes are TRBV27 and TRBJ1-1, with a tentative D call TRBD1 (6 bases). Trimming took off 5 bases at V and 3 bases at J, with 16 bases between the two ends. This CDR3 comprises 15 residues. The V gene's germline CDR1 is MNHEY and CDR2 SMNVEV (reference sequence).

The gene calls are TRBV27 and TRBJ2-7; 7 bases agree with TRBD2. The J segment lost 0 bases and the V segment lost 0 bases, leaving 8 bases of the junction unmatched. The CDR3 loop spans 17 amino acids. Germline V gene lookup returns CDR1 MNHEY and CDR2 SMNVEV (reference sequence). DNA for the CDR3: TGTGCCAGCAGTTTATCGGCGGGGGTACTATTCTCCTACGAGCAGTACTTC. It is translated as CASSLSAGVLFSYEQYF.

J is TRBJ2-1 and V is TRBV6-4; a weak D match, TRBD2 (6 bases). This CDR3 has 15 residues. The V end lost 1 base, the J end lost 1 base, and 8 bases lay between the germline ends. In germline, CDR1 is MRHNA, CDR2 SNTAGT. CDR3 DNA sequence: TGTGCCAGCAGTGACTACGCGGGATCCTACAATGAGCAGTTCTTC. It encodes CASSDYAGSYNEQFF.

The chain couples TRBV5-1 to TRBJ2-1, with 7 bases matching TRBD2. The V and J ends lost 5 bases and 3 bases, in that order; junction bases with no gene match: 8. The length of the CDR3 is 15 residues. Germline lookup yields CDR1 SGHRS and CDR2 YFSETQ. The CDR3 sequence: CASSLDGGIYNEQFF. The CDR3 DNA follows: TGCGCCAGCAGTCTCGACGGGGGGATCTACAATGAGCAGTTCTTC.